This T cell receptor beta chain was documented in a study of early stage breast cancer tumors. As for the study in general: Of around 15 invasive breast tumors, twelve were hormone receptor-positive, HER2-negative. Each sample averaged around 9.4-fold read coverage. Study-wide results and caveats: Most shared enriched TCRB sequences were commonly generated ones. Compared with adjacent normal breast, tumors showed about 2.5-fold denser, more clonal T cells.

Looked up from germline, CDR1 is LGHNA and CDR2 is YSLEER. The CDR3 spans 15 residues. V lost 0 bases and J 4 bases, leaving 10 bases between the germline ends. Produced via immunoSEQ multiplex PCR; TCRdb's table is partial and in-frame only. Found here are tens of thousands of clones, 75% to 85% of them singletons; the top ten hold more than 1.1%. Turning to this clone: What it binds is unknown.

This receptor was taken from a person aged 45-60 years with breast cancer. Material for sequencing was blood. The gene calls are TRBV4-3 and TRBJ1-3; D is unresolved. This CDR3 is CASSQEEAFGNTIYF. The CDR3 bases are TGCGCCAGCAGCCAAGAAGAGGCGTTCGGAAACACCATATATTTT.